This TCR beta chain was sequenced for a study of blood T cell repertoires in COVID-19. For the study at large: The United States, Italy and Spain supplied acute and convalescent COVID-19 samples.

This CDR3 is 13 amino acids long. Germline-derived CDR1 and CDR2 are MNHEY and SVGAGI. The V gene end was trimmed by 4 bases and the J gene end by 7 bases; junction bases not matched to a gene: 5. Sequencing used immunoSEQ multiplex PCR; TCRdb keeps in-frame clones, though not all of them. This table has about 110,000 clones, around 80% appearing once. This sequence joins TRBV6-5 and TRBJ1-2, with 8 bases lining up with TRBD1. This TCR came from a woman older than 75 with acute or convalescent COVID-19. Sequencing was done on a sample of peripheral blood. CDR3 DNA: TGTGCCAGCAGTTCAGGGGGCCTCGGTGGCTACACCTTC. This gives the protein CASSSGGLGGYTF.